This TCR beta chain was captured by sequencing in a study of CD8+ T cells in alopecia areata. The overall study: Tofacitinib ran for 6 to 18 months before 6 months off drug.

Treatment: oral pan-JAK inhibitor, 5-10 mg twice daily. Peripheral blood samples and lesional scalp punch biopsies were obtained from alopecia areata patients. It was cDNA, reverse transcribed from extracted RNA, that served as the sequencing template. Only in-frame clones appear in the TCRdb table, and some are missing; sequencing was by immunoSEQ multiplex PCR. The top ten clones hold around 14% of a sample with over 150,000 clones, about 60% of them seen once. Germline CDR1 is ENHRY and CDR2 is SYGVKD. V was pared by 7 bases and J by 4 bases, with 13 bases between. The CDR3 runs to 13 residues. This clone was observed a single time. As yet, its antigen is unknown. Study-level points and caveats: Administration of tofacitinib significantly diminished scalp clonality and expanded CD8+ clones within the top 100. Between patients, shared TCR sequences were less clear than in mice. This was possibly due in part to HLA diversity in the patient population.

The sequencing here drew on CD4+ T cells sorted from blood, taken at week 24, from a patient treated with tofacitinib. The origin of this receptor is a human donor with alopecia areata. This chain links TRBV10-3 with TRBJ2-5; D is perhaps TRBD2 (7 bases). CDR3 sequence: CAITAGARETQYF. As DNA, the CDR3 is TGTGCCATCACGGCGGGGGCCCGAGAGACCCAGTACTTC.